This note documents a single T cell receptor beta chain sequence. Its antigen remains unidentified. The source of the sample is a study of T cell responses to AZD1222 COVID-19 vaccine. Study results and caveats: Clonal diversity was possibly underestimated; the donors were predominantly white British and more often female.

Generated by immunoSEQ multiplex PCR, the TCRdb table keeps only in-frame clones and is missing some. The sample contains roughly 82,000 clones, approximately 81% of which appear only once. The receptor was isolated from an adult in good health. Sequencing was performed on peripheral blood, taken on day 0 of AZD1222 vaccination.

CDR3 residues: CASSLVVGLEGYTF. DNA of the CDR3: TGTGCCAGCAGCTTAGTAGTCGGACTTGAGGGCTACACCTTC. This chain joins TRBV7-2 and TRBJ1-2; D is unclear. With 1 base removed from V and 8 bases from J, the gap between germline ends came to 14 bases. The CDR3 runs to 14 residues. Germline V gene data show CDR1 as SGHTA and CDR2 as FQGNSA.